The next 23 T cell receptor beta chains were all read from a single sample in a study of shared clonotypes between healthy human individuals. TCRdb's copy holds only in-frame clones and misses some; the assay was immunoSEQ multiplex PCR. The sample includes roughly 2 million clones, more than 90% of them seen just once. Sequencing was performed on naive CD4+ T cells sorted from blood. As to subset: CD45RA+ positively selected. Receptors were obtained from a man younger than 35 in good health.

V and J are TRBV19 and TRBJ1-5, with a tentative D call TRBD1 (5 bases). The CDR3 consists of 15 residues. Trimming took 3 bases from V and 3 from J, leaving 12 bases between them. Germline CDR1 LNHDA, CDR2 SQIVND (reference sequence). The CDR3 sequence is CASSIDNRNNQPQHF. The CDR3 nucleotides are TGTGCCAGTAGTATCGACAACAGGAACAATCAGCCCCAGCATTTT.

The V call is TRBV28, the J call TRBJ2-5; 7 nucleotides match TRBD1. After removal of 5 bases from V and 4 bases from J, the junction contained 10 bases not matched to a gene. The germline V gene encodes CDR1 MDHEN and CDR2 SYDVKM. This CDR3 region has 15 residues. The CDR3 spells CASSPATGKGETQYF. The CDR3 DNA sequence: TGTGCCAGCAGTCCCGCGACAGGGAAGGGAGAGACCCAGTACTTC.

V usage is TRBV2 and J usage is TRBJ2-5; 15 positions agree with TRBD2. J was trimmed by 2 bases and V by 8 bases; bases with no gene match: 15. The CDR3 loop spans 19 amino acids. Germline V CDR1 and CDR2: SNHLY, FYNNEI. The CDR3 nucleotides are TGTGCCAGCGGTTGGACTAGCGGGGGGGCGCGTAGGTTTCAAGAGACCCAGTACTTC. Its translation is CASGWTSGGARRFQETQYF.

The chain has TRBV6-4 and TRBJ1-1; the D gene is possibly TRBD1 (5 bases). Per germline, CDR1 MRHNA and CDR2 SNTAGT. The V and J ends lost 6 bases and 7 bases respectively, with 9 bases between them. The CDR3 contains 11 residues. In nucleotides, the CDR3 is TGTGCCAGCAGCTACAGGAGTGAAGCTTTCTTT. Its translation: CASSYRSEAFF.

This chain links TRBV9 with TRBJ2-5; D is possibly TRBD2 (5 bases). There are 14 residues in the CDR3. The V end lost 2 bases, the J end lost 2 bases, and 10 bases lay between the germline ends. The germline V gene encodes CDR1 SGDLS and CDR2 YYNGEE. CDR3 sequence (DNA): TGTGCCAGCAGCGTGTACGGGGTACAAGAGACCCAGTACTTC. Translation: CASSVYGVQETQYF. The full variable domain, with the rest looked up from reference TRBV9 and TRBJ2-5, is DSGVTQTPKHLITATGQRVTLRCSPRSGDLSVYWYQQSLDQGLQFLIQYYNGEERAKGNILERFSAQQFPDLHSELNLSSLELGDSALYFCASSVYGVQETQYFGPGTRLLVL.

The V call is TRBV28, the J call TRBJ1-5; TRBD1 is a possible D gene (5 bases). The CDR3 contains 14 residues. The V and J ends lost 5 bases and 2 bases respectively, with 10 bases between them. The V gene's germline CDR1 is MDHEN and CDR2 SYDVKM. The CDR3 reads CASSPRDRNQPQHF. The CDR3 nucleotides read TGTGCCAGCAGTCCCCGGGACCGCAATCAGCCCCAGCATTTT.

The chain links TRBV18 to TRBJ1-1; perhaps TRBD1 as D (6 bases). The CDR3 totals 14 residues. CDR1 and CDR2 (germline): KGHSH, LQKENI. The V gene lost 2 bases and the J gene lost 3 bases, with 10 bases spanning the gap. CDR3 DNA sequence: TGTGCCAGCTCACCAAGGGCAGGGGACACTGAAGCTTTCTTT. It codes for CASSPRAGDTEAFF.

This clone has more than one count but fewer than ten. The rearrangement links TRBV5-1 to TRBJ1-5; unclear D gene. Germline CDR1 reads SGHRS; CDR2 reads YFSETQ. This CDR3 has 11 amino acids. V was trimmed by 2 bases and J by 8 bases, leaving 5 bases between them. In nucleotides, the CDR3 is TGCGCCAGCAGCTTTATTAAGCCCCAGCATTTT. It codes for CASSFIKPQHF.

This chain links TRBV30 with TRBJ2-1; 11 bases align to TRBD2. Germline trimming cut 1 base from V and 2 bases from J; bases unmatched to any gene: 10. The CDR3 sequence is 18 residues long. CDR1 GTSNPN and CDR2 SVGIG come from the germline V gene (reference sequence). CDR3 loop: CAWSGNSGRESPYNEQFF. Written as DNA, the CDR3 is TGTGCCTGGAGTGGGAATAGCGGGAGGGAATCCCCCTACAATGAGCAGTTCTTC.

The V gene is TRBV9, the J gene TRBJ2-1; either TRBD1 or TRBD2 may fit D (5 bases each). V lost 3 bases and J 0 bases, leaving 19 bases between the germline ends. CDR3 size: 18 residues. CDR1 is SGDLS and CDR2 is YYNGEE in the germline V gene. The CDR3 region has the DNA TGTGCCAGCAGCGAGGGGACCCGCGAACCATTCTCCTACAATGAGCAGTTCTTC. Protein: CASSEGTREPFSYNEQFF.

The gene calls are TRBV29-1 and TRBJ2-5; no reliable D call. The CDR3 has 13 amino acids. The V gene's germline CDR1 is SQVTM and CDR2 ANQGSEA. Between the trimmed V and J ends, which lost 3 bases and 1 base, there was a span of 9 bases. CDR3 in DNA: TGCAGCGTTGATATCCTTTCCCAAGAGACCCAGTACTTC. It encodes CSVDILSQETQYF.

The chain is built from TRBV5-1 and TRBJ1-4; no clear D gene. The ends were cut back, 0 bases at V and 0 bases at J, with 9 bases in the middle. From germline, CDR1 is SGHRS and CDR2 YFSETQ. The CDR3 length is 16 residues. The CDR3 DNA sequence: TGCGCCAGCAGCTTGGACAGACAAGCAACTAATGAAAAACTGTTTTTT. Protein: CASSLDRQATNEKLFF.

The V gene is TRBV25-1, the J gene TRBJ1-6, with 7 bases that match TRBD1. Germline CDR1 is MGHDK and CDR2 is SYGVNS. The CDR3 is 16 amino acids. V lost 1 base and J lost 7; bases outside the gene matches: 7. The CDR3 nucleotides read TGTGCCAGCAGTGAATCAGTGGTCAGGGGGAATTCACCCCTCCACTTT. Its translation is CASSESVVRGNSPLHF.

The chain uses TRBV7-2 and TRBJ2-5; possibly TRBD1 or TRBD2 for D (6 bases each). Trimming cost V 5 bases and J 1 base, with 11 bases left between them. Germline-derived CDR1 and CDR2 are SGHTA and FQGNSA. This CDR3 contains 14 residues. CDR3 DNA sequence: TGTGCCAGCAGCCCCACGGGGGCCCAAGAGACCCAGTACTTC. Translated: CASSPTGAQETQYF.

Concerning this clone itself: This sample also contains other DNA sequences that code for the same CDR3. The genes are TRBV5-1 and TRBJ2-7, with D tentatively TRBD2 (6 bases). The CDR3 is 15 amino acids. CDR1 SGHRS and CDR2 YFSETQ come from the germline V gene. The germline V and J ends were trimmed by 1 base and 2 bases, with 13 bases remaining between them. As DNA, the CDR3 is TGCGCCAGCAGCTTGTCGGCGGGGAGTACCTACGAGCAGTACTTC. Protein sequence: CASSLSAGSTYEQYF.

This clone has a single count. CDR3 sequence: CASSPGTGGAEYF. CDR3 nucleotide sequence: TGTGCCAGCAGCCCTGGGACAGGGGGCGCCGAGTACTTC. The chain is built from TRBV9 and TRBJ2-7; 12 bases are a match to TRBD1. The CDR3 consists of 13 residues. V lost 4 bases to trimming and J lost 11 bases; unmatched junction nucleotides: 7. CDR1 and CDR2 from the germline V gene are SGDLS and YYNGEE. The whole variable domain, remainder taken from reference TRBV9 and TRBJ2-7, is DSGVTQTPKHLITATGQRVTLRCSPRSGDLSVYWYQQSLDQGLQFLIQYYNGEERAKGNILERFSAQQFPDLHSELNLSSLELGDSALYFCASSPGTGGAEYFGPGTRLTVT.

V is TRBV5-4 and J is TRBJ2-7; 9 bases fit TRBD2. After removal of 0 bases from V and 3 bases from J, the junction contained 10 bases not matched to a gene. The CDR3 totals 17 residues. Germline V gene lookup returns CDR1 SGHNT and CDR2 YYREEE (reference sequence). CDR3 region: CASSLEVRGGPHYEQYF. The CDR3 bases are TGTGCCAGCAGCTTGGAGGTGCGGGGGGGGCCTCACTACGAGCAGTACTTC.

For this clone: The same CDR3 is also encoded by other DNA sequences in this sample. The CDR3 is CASSVGRANTEAFF. CDR3 bases: TGTGCCAGCAGCGTAGGGAGAGCGAACACTGAAGCTTTCTTT. V gene TRBV9 combines with J gene TRBJ1-1; the D is unclear. The length of the CDR3 is 14 residues. V shed 0 bases and J shed 1 base, with 7 bases lying between them. Germline CDR1 is SGDLS and CDR2 is YYNGEE.

This rearrangement joins TRBV27 to TRBJ2-5; 11 bases fit TRBD2. V shed 4 bases and J 6 bases; nucleotides not matched to a gene: 10. Per the germline V gene, CDR1 is MNHEY and CDR2 is SMNVEV (reference sequence). The CDR3 is made up of 16 amino acids. The CDR3, as DNA: TGTGCCAGCAGTTCCATTACTAGCGGGGGTCCGAAGACCCAGTACTTC. It codes for CASSSITSGGPKTQYF.

The V and J genes are TRBV6-4 and TRBJ2-2; no clear D gene. The CDR3 sequence is 10 residues long. The V end was cut by 10 bases, the J end by 6 bases, with 6 bases between. From germline, CDR1 is MRHNA and CDR2 SNTAGT. CDR3 region: CATPPGELFF. The CDR3 DNA sequence: TGTGCCACCCCTCCCGGGGAGCTGTTTTTT.

J is TRBJ2-7 and V is TRBV7-2; 12 positions match TRBD1. Unmatched junction bases numbered 8, after V lost 6 bases and J lost 5 bases. CDR3 size: 15 residues. Per the germline V gene, CDR1 is SGHTA and CDR2 is FQGNSA. The CDR3 coding sequence is TGTGCCAGCAGTTTGGCACGGGACAGGGGGCACGAGCAGTACTTC. This translates into CASSLARDRGHEQYF.

The rearrangement links TRBV25-1 to TRBJ2-1; 9 bases are shared with TRBD2. Trimming took 8 bases from V and 7 from J; bases not matched to a gene: 9. The CDR3 has 14 amino acids. CDR1 is MGHDK, CDR2 SYGVNS, per germline. CDR3 in amino acids: CASSHSGSANEQFF. DNA for the CDR3: TGTGCCAGCTCCCATAGCGGGAGCGCGAATGAGCAGTTCTTC.

The chain joins TRBV27 to TRBJ1-6; TRBD1 is a possible D gene (6 bases). The CDR3 length is 15 residues. Germline-derived CDR1 and CDR2 are MNHEY and SMNVEV (reference sequence). V was clipped by 6 bases and J by 0 bases, with 9 bases between them. Here the CDR3 DNA reads TGTGCCAGCAGACAGGGAAGCTCCTATAATTCACCCCTCCACTTT. Residues: CASRQGSSYNSPLHF.